Given below is one T cell receptor beta chain in context. Which antigen it targets is not known. Base qualities are not provided; no much larger clone lies one nucleotide away. Using the deep immunoSEQ assay, TCR CDR3 regions were amplified from genomic DNA by multiplex PCR. Genomic DNA extracted from each cell subset was distributed evenly over all wells of several immunoSEQ 96-well plates, and each plate served as one replicate. For sorted subsets, approximately 0.2 ug of genomic DNA, equivalent to tens of thousands of T cell genomes, went into each replicate PCR. The purified libraries were quantified using a Qubit 3.0 fluorometer, sized with a Bioanalyzer 2100, and then quantified again using the KAPA Library Quantification kit. Every immunoSEQ 96-well plate was sequenced on a separate single-read 150-cycle Illumina NextSeq 550 flow cell. Per the source publication's procedure: Because only junctional sequences without quality scores were contained in the immunoSEQ output, filtering matching that applied to full-length reads could not be performed. Sequences were annotated with PyIR, a Python wrapper for IgBLAST v1.9, using IMGT germline references to assign V/J genes and CDR3. Any read was removed if the V/J assignment was weak (E-value above 1e-6), the CDR3 was missing, or the read contained stop codons, out-of-frame junctions, or ambiguous translated residues. V3J clonotypes were defined by identical inferred V gene, J gene, and CDR3 amino acid sequence. The percentage overlap between two repertoires was calculated by dividing the number of shared unique clonotypes by the size of the smaller repertoire. Three approaches were used to assess repertoire richness: RTK rarefaction, the Chao1 estimator, and Recon v2.1 estimates of unobserved clonotypes. For all TCRbeta clonotypes obtained by the gDNA method from several donors, generation probabilities were computed with OLGA. In its TCRdb copy, this immuneACCESS table keeps in-frame sequences only and misses some clones. Where compared with another copy, unresolved V genes explain less than half of these, and the others have no known cause. For V, J and clone size, that table is used; D and trimming come from the DNA. This sample is represented by roughly 200,000 clones; around 63% of them were singletons. The top ten hold about 10% of the sample.

This specimen belongs to a study of shared clonotypes between healthy human individuals (dated by TCRdb to the early 2020s). General notes on the study: The cohort included a few men and a couple of women between 18 and 49 years of age. Per donor, three plates each were used for CD4 naive and CD4 memory, two for CD8 naive, and one for CD8 memory. To estimate repertoire size and how much clonotypes are shared between individuals, the study performed deep sequencing of blood TCR repertoires from a few healthy adults. To increase sequencing depth and limit assay-specific biases, TCR repertoire library preparation and sequencing were carried out by different laboratories using diverse techniques. Between about 0.8 and 9.5 billion PBMCs per donor were obtained by leukapheresis.

On the study overall, not on this receptor specifically: Even with the large sequencing depth, rarefaction of the sorted-subset datasets indicated that sequencing was incomplete. Sharing across a few donors was observed for approximately 5% of naive CD4, 3% to 3.5% of naive CD8, over 2% of memory CD4, and around 0.44% of memory CD8 clonotypes. The small number of donors limited the genetic and exposure-history diversity represented. Naive subsets generally had larger estimated clonotype richness than memory subsets did. Based on pairwise subsampling, the degree of clonotype sharing among donors was expected to be affected by sequencing depth. Compared with non-shared clonotypes, clonotypes shared by all four sorted-subset donors had higher generation probabilities. Only blood was sampled, and tissue TCR repertoires likely differ from those in blood.

V sheds 0 bases and J sheds 1 base, leaving 9 bases between their ends. The germline V gene specifies LGHNA as CDR1 and YNFKEQ as CDR2. The CDR3, cysteine through phenylalanine, is 16 amino acids long. The read is trimmed to its CDR3 DNA, 48 bases read in frame from base 1. Healthy HIV-negative adults with no recently reported acute infections or vaccinations were included as donors. All donors were Caucasian adults living in Nashville, Tennessee, USA. CD4+ T cells were enriched by magnetic negative selection, after which naive cells were positively selected on CD45RA and the negative fraction was taken as the memory subset. After blood collection by leukapheresis, PBMCs were isolated using Ficoll-Histopaque density gradient centrifugation and then cryopreserved in the vapor phase of liquid nitrogen. Analytical flow cytometry was used to check the purity and quantity of every magnetically sorted T cell population. From each sorted fraction, genomic DNA was isolated and quantified by UV absorbance on a Nanodrop 2000c.

The receptor's source is a man aged 25-45 years in good health. The chain uses TRBV4-2 and TRBJ2-2, with the D gene uncertain. Specimen: memory CD4+ T cells sorted from blood. What the cell subset or site label conveys for this sample: CD45RA-negative fraction. The CDR3 is CASSQDARWNTGELFF. Read as DNA, the sequence is TGTGCCAGCAGCCAAGATGCACGGTGGAACACCGGGGAGCTGTTTTTT.